Below, one T cell receptor beta chain is given with its context. The antigen this receptor binds is unknown. Base qualities are not provided; no much larger clone lies one nucleotide away. From cysteine to phenylalanine, the CDR3 is 13 amino acids long. Of all the DNA, just the CDR3 is kept, 39 bases in frame from base 1. Based on the germline V gene, the CDR1 and CDR2 sequences are SGHNT and YENEEA. V and J are truncated by 6 bases and 4 bases respectively, leaving an intervening sequence of 10 bases. TCR beta CDR3 regions were sequenced from DNA using the immunoSEQ Assay. The study's processing was this. To compute T cell density, TCR beta template counts were normalized to usable DNA, which was estimated by amplifying housekeeping genes. The preseqR package was used to estimate richness by extrapolating to 400,000 templates for PBMC samples and to 120,000 templates for tissue samples. Clonality was taken to be one minus Pielou's evenness. Tissue-enriched TCRs were identified by differential abundance testing using productive amino-acid clonotypes, minimum total count 5 and alpha 0.1. The Jaccard Index and the Morisita Overlap Index were used to measure repertoire overlap between compartments. GLIPH grouped TCR beta CDR3s together with public tetramer-defined viral CDR3s, and a viral motif had to include at least three viral sequences and also show V-gene enrichment. Sourced from immuneACCESS, this table was stored by TCRdb with only in-frame sequences that have V and J called. A share of the clones is absent; for the studies checked, an unresolved V gene accounts for under half, and the remainder has no known explanation. V, J and clone size derive from that table, while D and trimming were established from the DNA sequence. This sample lists 23,000 or so clones; 89% were detected once. The top ten clonotypes cover 22% of the sample.

This sample stems from a study of T cells in localized non-small cell lung cancer (dated by TCRdb to 2018 to 2021). Regarding the research as a whole: Comparing tumors with uninvolved tumor-adjacent lungs, the study looked at the T cell repertoires of approximately 250 patients with early-stage NSCLC. All 250 or so NSCLC patients in the cohort were treatment-naive and had localized lung tumors that were resected. Of the NSCLC patients, 129 were male and approximately 110 were female, and the mean age was approximately 66 years.

At diagnosis, tumor, uninvolved tumor-adjacent lung and peripheral blood were collected and then preserved as a mix of FFPE and fresh-frozen material. For TCR repertoire profiling, blood samples were analyzed in the form of peripheral blood mononuclear cells. General findings and caveats noted by the study authors: A median of about 61 of the top 100 tumor clones turned up in the paired uninvolved adjacent lung, and 25 to 30 of those clones also ranked among the top 100 of that same adjacent lung. Since the design was exploratory, TCR variables were selected using unadjusted p-values with no false-discovery rate correction. Longer overall survival was associated with higher blood T cell density, whereas shorter survival was associated with higher adjacent-lung clonality. Because multi-region tumor sequencing was not performed, intratumor heterogeneity could not be ruled out. Uninvolved tumor-adjacent lung showed the highest T cell clonality, higher than tumor, which suggests more focused antigenic responses in the adjacent lung.

The sequence is built from TRBV11-3 and TRBJ2-1; the D gene remains uncertain. The specimen comprised peripheral blood, sampled before any cancer treatment. This receptor was obtained from a man between 40 and 70 years old with stage I squamous cell lung carcinoma. The DNA sequence is given as TGTGCCAGCAGTCCCCTCAGATACAATGAGCAGTTCTTC. This sequence encodes CASSPLRYNEQFF.